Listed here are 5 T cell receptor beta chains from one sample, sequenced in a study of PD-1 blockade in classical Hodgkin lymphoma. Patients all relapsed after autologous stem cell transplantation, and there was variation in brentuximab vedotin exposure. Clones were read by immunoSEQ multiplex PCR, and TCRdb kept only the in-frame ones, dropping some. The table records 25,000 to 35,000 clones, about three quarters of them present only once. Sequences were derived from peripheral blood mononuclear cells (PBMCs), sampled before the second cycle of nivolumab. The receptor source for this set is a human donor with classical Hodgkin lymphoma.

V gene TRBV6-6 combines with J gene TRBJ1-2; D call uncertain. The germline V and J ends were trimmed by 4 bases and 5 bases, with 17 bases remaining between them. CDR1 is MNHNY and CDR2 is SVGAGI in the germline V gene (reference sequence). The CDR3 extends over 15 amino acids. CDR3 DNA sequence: TGTGCCAGCAGTTCCTACACAACAAGAAGTTATGGCTACACCTTC. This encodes CASSSYTTRSYGYTF.

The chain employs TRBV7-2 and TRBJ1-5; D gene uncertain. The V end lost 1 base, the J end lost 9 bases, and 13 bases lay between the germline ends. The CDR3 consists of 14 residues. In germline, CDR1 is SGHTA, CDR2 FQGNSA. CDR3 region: CASSLEIGRPPQHF. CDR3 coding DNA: TGTGCCAGCAGCTTAGAAATTGGCCGGCCGCCCCAGCATTTT.

The CDR3 DNA follows: TGTGCCAGTAGTATCGGCCTCATATCCTACGAGCAGTACTTC. This codes for CASSIGLISYEQYF. The rearrangement joins TRBV19 to TRBJ2-7; D not resolved. Trimming shortened V by 3 bases and J by 1 base, and 10 bases separated the two germline ends. Germline V gene sequence: CDR1 LNHDA, CDR2 SQIVND (reference sequence). The CDR3 has 14 residues.

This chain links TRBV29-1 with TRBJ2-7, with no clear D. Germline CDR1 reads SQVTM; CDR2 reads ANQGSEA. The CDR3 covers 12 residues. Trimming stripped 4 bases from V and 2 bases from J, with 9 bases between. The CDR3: CSVATGTYEQYF. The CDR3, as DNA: TGCAGCGTTGCTACGGGTACCTACGAGCAGTACTTC.

The CDR3, as DNA: TGCGCCAGCAGCCTGTATACTAGCGGGGTCTACAATGAGCAGTTCTTC. Translating it yields CASSLYTSGVYNEQFF. The chain joins TRBV5-1 to TRBJ2-1, with 10 bases lining up with TRBD2. Losses at the gene ends were 4 bases for V and 3 bases for J; bases not matched to a gene: 7. Per germline, CDR1 SGHRS and CDR2 YFSETQ. This CDR3 comprises 16 residues.